The 11 T cell receptor beta chains below all came from one sample that was sequenced in a study of OX40 agonist ivuxolimab in advanced cancers. Library preparation used the immunoSEQ multiplex PCR assay. TCRdb mirrors the immuneACCESS table, restricted to in-frame sequences. Some clones are absent from its copies; in checked studies, under half trace to an unresolved V gene, and the reason for the others is unknown. Here the sample has under 75,000 clones; about four fifths occur a single time. The ten largest clones capture 0.9% to 1.1% of the sample. The sample was CD4+ or CD8+ T cells sorted from blood, taken in a trial of the OX40 agonist ivuxolimab. These receptors originate from an adult with an advanced solid tumor such as melanoma, head and neck, liver or kidney cancer.

The gene calls are TRBV7-2 and TRBJ1-6; maybe TRBD1 (6 bases). V was trimmed by 4 bases and J by 9 bases, leaving 16 bases between them. The CDR3 runs 15 residues. Germline V gene data show CDR1 as SGHTA and CDR2 as FQGNSA. The CDR3 protein is CASSYPRGAGSPLHF. CDR3 bases: TGTGCCAGCAGCTATCCTCGGGGGGCTGGTTCACCCCTCCACTTT.

V usage is TRBV9 and J usage is TRBJ1-6, with D maybe TRBD1 (5 bases). Germline V gene lookup returns CDR1 SGDLS and CDR2 YYNGEE. The V and J ends lost 3 bases and 1 base respectively, with 17 bases between them. The CDR3 has 18 amino acids. CDR3 bases: TGTGCCAGCAGCGGCTCAGTAGGTGGGGGTTCCTATAATTCACCCCTCCACTTT. Translated, it gives CASSGSVGGGSYNSPLHF.

The rearrangement uses TRBV20-1 and TRBJ1-1; no definite D call. There are 11 residues in the CDR3. Per the germline V gene, CDR1 is DFQATT and CDR2 is SNEGSKA (reference sequence). The V end lost 6 bases, the J end lost 1 base, and 6 bases lay between the germline ends. CDR3 sequence reads: CSAAGNTEAFF. As DNA, the CDR3 is TGCAGTGCAGCAGGGAACACTGAAGCTTTCTTT.

J is TRBJ2-7 and V is TRBV15, with 9 positions matching TRBD1. This CDR3 region has 17 residues. CDR1 is LNHNV and CDR2 is YYDKDF in the germline V gene (reference sequence). J was trimmed by 2 bases and V by 1 base; bases with no gene match: 9. The CDR3 region is CATSRVLGTGGPYEQYF. DNA of the CDR3: TGTGCCACCAGCAGAGTTTTAGGAACAGGGGGCCCCTACGAGCAGTACTTC. Drawing the rest from reference TRBV15 and TRBJ2-7, the complete variable domain is DAMVIQNPRYQVTQFGKPVTLSCSQTLNHNVMYWYQQKSSQAPKLLFHYYDKDFNNEADTPDNFQSRRPNTSFCFLDIRSPGLGDTAMYLCATSRVLGTGGPYEQYFGPGTRLTVT.

Only a few counts were recorded for this clone. The genes are TRBV19 and TRBJ1-2; the D gene is possibly TRBD1 (6 bases). V shed 6 bases and J shed 1 base, with 15 bases lying between them. The CDR3 is 15 amino acids. In germline, CDR1 is LNHDA, CDR2 SQIVND (reference sequence). The CDR3 loop reads CASRETGKGNYGYTF. The CDR3 DNA follows: TGTGCCAGTAGGGAGACAGGAAAGGGTAACTATGGCTACACCTTC.

The chain uses TRBV5-4 and TRBJ1-1, with TRBD1 as a possible D gene (5 bases). The CDR3 runs to 16 residues. Germline CDR1 and CDR2: SGHNT and YYREEE (reference sequence). Deletions cut 1 base from V and 3 bases from J, with 16 bases between. Here the CDR3 reads CASSLMGVRGHTEAFF. DNA of the CDR3: TGTGCCAGCAGCTTGATGGGGGTAAGAGGGCACACTGAAGCTTTCTTT.

This clone appeared a single time. This chain connects TRBV5-3 to TRBJ1-4; 11 nucleotides line up with TRBD1. TRBV5-3 is marked as an open reading frame, function uncertain. The CDR3 loop spans 15 amino acids. V was pared by 0 bases and J by 9 bases, with 4 bases of the junction left unmatched. The CDR3 here is CARSLDGTGGKKLFF. Here the CDR3 DNA reads TGTGCCAGAAGCTTGGACGGGACAGGGGGTAAAAAACTGTTTTTT.

The chain carries TRBV9 and TRBJ2-5; 8 bases are a match to TRBD2. Germline-derived CDR1 and CDR2 are SGDLS and YYNGEE. The V and J ends lost 0 bases and 2 bases, in that order; junction bases with no gene match: 9. The CDR3 extends over 17 amino acids. The CDR3 nucleotides are TGTGCCAGCAGCGTAGCCGGGGGGGGACTACCGCAAGAGACCCAGTACTTC. Its protein product is CASSVAGGGLPQETQYF.

The chain employs TRBV5-1 and TRBJ2-5; TRBD2 matches 7 bases. CDR1 is SGHRS, CDR2 YFSETQ, per germline. Unmatched junction bases numbered 7, after V lost 4 bases and J lost 4 bases. The CDR3 sequence is 14 residues long. CDR3 loop: CASSPPAGVETQYF. The CDR3 coding sequence is TGCGCCAGCAGCCCCCCCGCGGGGGTAGAGACCCAGTACTTC.

This clone has only a few counts. V usage is TRBV6-1 and J usage is TRBJ1-1; D might be TRBD1 (5 bases). Germline-derived CDR1 and CDR2 are MNHNS and SASEGT. V lost 0 bases and J 11 bases, leaving 16 bases between the germline ends. CDR3 length: 14 amino acids. CDR3 sequence (DNA): TGTGCCAGCAGTGAAGCGTCGGCAGGGAGGACTGCTTTCTTT. Translating it yields CASSEASAGRTAFF.

J is TRBJ2-2 and V is TRBV6-1, with 9 bases that match TRBD2. From germline, CDR1 is MNHNS and CDR2 SASEGT. The CDR3 runs 16 residues. V shed 4 bases, J shed 0 bases, and the junction held 3 bases outside the gene matches. The CDR3 bases are TGTGCCAGCAGTGGATTAGCGGGGGCGAACACCGGGGAGCTGTTTTTT. Translated: CASSGLAGANTGELFF.